This T cell receptor (beta chain) was captured by sequencing in a study of T cell responses to AZD1222 COVID-19 vaccine. Regarding the study as a whole: The donor group comprised mostly white British people and more females; the analysis possibly underestimated clonal diversity. Only a handful of AZD1222 recipients tested seropositive at baseline. None of the repertoires were sampled until the peak T cell response had passed. Increases in Spike-specific TCR breadth and depth were seen after two AZD1222 doses.

Trimming cost V 2 bases and J 4 bases, with 12 bases left between them. The CDR3 covers 15 residues. Germline CDR1 SGHAT, CDR2 FQNNGV. With regard to this clone: Its antigen is as yet unknown.

Assay: immunoSEQ multiplex PCR; the TCRdb copy retains only in-frame clones and omits some. The table shows about 88,000 clones, with under 95% occurring only once. Sequenced material: peripheral blood, taken on day 0 of MenACWY control vaccination. This TCR was recovered from an adult in good health. The chain has TRBV11-2 and TRBJ1-5, with D perhaps matching TRBD1 (5 bases). As DNA, the CDR3 is TGTGCCAGCAGCTTATCCAGGGACCGAAATCAGCCCCAGCATTTT. This encodes CASSLSRDRNQPQHF.